The T cell receptor beta chain under discussion was sequenced for a study of blood T cell repertoires in COVID-19. Overall study context: Material from acute and convalescent COVID-19 was sourced from the United States, Italy and Spain.

Measured with immunoSEQ multiplex PCR; TCRdb has only the in-frame clones, and not every one. Here the sample spans 130,000 to 150,000 clones, around 83% being singletons. This clone has a handful of counts. Clinical history as reported by participants underpinned cohort assignment. The sequencing input was PBMCs or T cells enriched from blood (not recorded which). The receptor was isolated from a man in his forties or fifties who had recovered from COVID-19.

The CDR3 nucleotides are TGCGCCAGCAGCTTGGACAGGGTGGCCACTGAAGCTTTCTTT. It yields the protein CASSLDRVATEAFF. V gene TRBV5-1 combines with J gene TRBJ1-1, with a tentative D call TRBD1 (6 bases). Germline V gene data show CDR1 as SGHRS and CDR2 as YFSETQ. Trimming removed 0 bases from V and 4 bases from J, with 10 bases in between. The CDR3 spans 14 residues.